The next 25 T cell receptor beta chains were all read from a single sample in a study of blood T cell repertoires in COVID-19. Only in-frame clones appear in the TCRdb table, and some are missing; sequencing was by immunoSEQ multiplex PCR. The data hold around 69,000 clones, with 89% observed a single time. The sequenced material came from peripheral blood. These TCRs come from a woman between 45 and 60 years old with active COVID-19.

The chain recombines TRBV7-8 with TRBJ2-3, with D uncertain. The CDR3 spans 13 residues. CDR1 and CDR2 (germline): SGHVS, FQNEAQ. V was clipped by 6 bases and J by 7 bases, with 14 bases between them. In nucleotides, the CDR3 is TGTGCCAGCAGGGAACGGGTTGGCCATACGCAGTATTTT. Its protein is CASRERVGHTQYF.

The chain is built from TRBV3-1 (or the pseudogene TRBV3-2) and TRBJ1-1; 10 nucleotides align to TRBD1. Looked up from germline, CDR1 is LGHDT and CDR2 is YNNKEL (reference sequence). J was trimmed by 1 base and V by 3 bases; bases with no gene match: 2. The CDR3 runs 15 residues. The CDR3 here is CASSHWDRGNTEAFF. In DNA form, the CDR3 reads TGTGCCAGCAGCCATTGGGACAGGGGGAACACTGAAGCTTTCTTT.

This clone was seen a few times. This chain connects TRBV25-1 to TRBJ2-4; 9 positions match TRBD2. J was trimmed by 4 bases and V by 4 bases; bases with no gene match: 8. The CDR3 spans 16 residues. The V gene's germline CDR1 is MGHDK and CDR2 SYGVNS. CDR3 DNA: TGTGCCAGCAGTGGCCCGCGGGGGGGGTCGAAAAACATTCAGTACTTC. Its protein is CASSGPRGGSKNIQYF.

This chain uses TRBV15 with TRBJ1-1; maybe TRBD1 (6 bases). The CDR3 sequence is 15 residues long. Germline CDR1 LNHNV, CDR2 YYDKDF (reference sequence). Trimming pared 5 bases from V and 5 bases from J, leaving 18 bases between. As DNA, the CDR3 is TGTGCCACCAGCTTGGACCCAGGGGTTGGGACTGAAGCTTTCTTT. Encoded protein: CATSLDPGVGTEAFF.

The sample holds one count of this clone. The CDR3 loop is CAWRVEPGETQYF. Written as DNA, the CDR3 is TGTGCCTGGAGGGTGGAGCCCGGCGAGACCCAGTACTTC. V is TRBV30 and J is TRBJ2-5, with D unresolved. V was clipped by 3 bases and J by 5 bases, with 13 bases between them. The germline gives CDR1 GTSNPN, CDR2 SVGIG (reference sequence). CDR3 size: 13 residues.

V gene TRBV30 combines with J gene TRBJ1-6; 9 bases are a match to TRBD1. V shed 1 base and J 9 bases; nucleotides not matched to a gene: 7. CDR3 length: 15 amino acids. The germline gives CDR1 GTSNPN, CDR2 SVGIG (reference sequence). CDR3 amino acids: CAWSDRTGESSPLHF. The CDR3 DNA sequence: TGTGCCTGGAGTGACCGGACAGGGGAAAGTTCACCCCTCCACTTT.

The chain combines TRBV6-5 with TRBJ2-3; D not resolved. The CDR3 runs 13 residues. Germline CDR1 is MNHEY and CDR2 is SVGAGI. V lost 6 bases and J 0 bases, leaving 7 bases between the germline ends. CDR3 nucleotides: TGTGCCAGCAGGGAGTACAGCACAGATACGCAGTATTTT. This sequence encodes CASREYSTDTQYF.

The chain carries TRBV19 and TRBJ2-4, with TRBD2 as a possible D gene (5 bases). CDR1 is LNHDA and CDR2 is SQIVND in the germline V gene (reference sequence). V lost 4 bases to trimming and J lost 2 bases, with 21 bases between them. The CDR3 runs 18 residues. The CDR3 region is CASSSPPRSQRSKNIQYF. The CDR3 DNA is TGTGCCAGTAGTAGCCCGCCCAGGTCCCAGCGGTCCAAAAACATTCAGTACTTC.

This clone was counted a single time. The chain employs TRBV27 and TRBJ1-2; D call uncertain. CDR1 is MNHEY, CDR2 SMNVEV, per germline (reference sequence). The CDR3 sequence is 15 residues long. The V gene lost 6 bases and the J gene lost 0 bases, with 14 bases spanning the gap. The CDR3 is CASSMGTVSNYGYTF. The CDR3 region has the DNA TGTGCCAGCAGCATGGGCACCGTTTCTAACTATGGCTACACCTTC.

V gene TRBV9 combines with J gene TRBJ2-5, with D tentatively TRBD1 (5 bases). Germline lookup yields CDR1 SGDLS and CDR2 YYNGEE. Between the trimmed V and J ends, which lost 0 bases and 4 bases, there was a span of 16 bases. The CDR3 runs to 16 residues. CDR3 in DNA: TGTGCCAGCAGCGTAGCTGGTGGCAGGGTGGTAGAGACCCAGTACTTC. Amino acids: CASSVAGGRVVETQYF. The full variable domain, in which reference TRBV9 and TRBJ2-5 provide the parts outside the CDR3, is DSGVTQTPKHLITATGQRVTLRCSPRSGDLSVYWYQQSLDQGLQFLIQYYNGEERAKGNILERFSAQQFPDLHSELNLSSLELGDSALYFCASSVAGGRVVETQYFGPGTRLLVL.

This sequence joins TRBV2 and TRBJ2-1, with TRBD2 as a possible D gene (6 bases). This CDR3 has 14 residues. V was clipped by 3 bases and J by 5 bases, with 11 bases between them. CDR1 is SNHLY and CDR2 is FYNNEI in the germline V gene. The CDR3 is CASSEPSVDNEQFF. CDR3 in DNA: TGTGCCAGCAGTGAGCCTAGCGTCGACAATGAGCAGTTCTTC.

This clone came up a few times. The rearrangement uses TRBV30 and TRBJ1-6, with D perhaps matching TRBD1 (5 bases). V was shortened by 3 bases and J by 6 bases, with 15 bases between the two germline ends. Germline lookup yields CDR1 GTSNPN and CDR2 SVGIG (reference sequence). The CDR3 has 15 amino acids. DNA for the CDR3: TGTGCCTGGAGGGGGAAGGGAGGGGTTAATTCACCCCTCCACTTT. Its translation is CAWRGKGGVNSPLHF.

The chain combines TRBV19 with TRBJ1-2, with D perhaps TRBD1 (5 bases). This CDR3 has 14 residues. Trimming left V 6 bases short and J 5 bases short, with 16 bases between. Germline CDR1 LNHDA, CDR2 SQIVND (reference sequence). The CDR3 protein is CASSPDKLPYGYTF. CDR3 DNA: TGTGCCAGTAGCCCGGACAAACTCCCTTATGGCTACACCTTC.

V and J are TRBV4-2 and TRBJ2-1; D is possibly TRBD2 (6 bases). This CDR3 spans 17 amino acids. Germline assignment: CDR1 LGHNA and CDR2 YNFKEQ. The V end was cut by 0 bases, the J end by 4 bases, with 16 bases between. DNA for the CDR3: TGTGCCAGCAGCCAAGAGGGAGGAGGGCGACGTTACAATGAGCAGTTCTTC. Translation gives CASSQEGGGRRYNEQFF.

The CDR3 nucleotides are TGTGCCAGCAGCCCCCCCGGGACTAGCGGGAGTGATGAGCAGTTCTTC. Amino acid sequence: CASSPPGTSGSDEQFF. This chain links TRBV14 with TRBJ2-1, with 14 bases matching TRBD2. V dropped 4 bases and J dropped 8; count of bases not matched to a gene: 7. CDR1 is SGHDN and CDR2 is FVKESK in the germline V gene. This CDR3 spans 16 amino acids.

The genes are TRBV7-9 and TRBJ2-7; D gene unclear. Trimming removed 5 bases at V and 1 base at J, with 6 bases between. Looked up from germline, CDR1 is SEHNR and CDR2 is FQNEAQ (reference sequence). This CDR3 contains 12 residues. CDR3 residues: CASSGRSYEQYF. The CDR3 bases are TGTGCCAGCAGCGGCAGGTCCTACGAGCAGTACTTC.

The CDR3 here is CASSQRRDASPLHF. The CDR3 nucleotides are TGCGCCAGCAGCCAGCGGAGGGATGCTTCACCCCTCCACTTT. The chain employs TRBV4-1 and TRBJ1-6; D is unresolved. From germline, CDR1 is MGHRA and CDR2 YSYEKL. V lost 3 bases and J 9 bases, leaving 12 bases between the germline ends. The CDR3 covers 14 residues.

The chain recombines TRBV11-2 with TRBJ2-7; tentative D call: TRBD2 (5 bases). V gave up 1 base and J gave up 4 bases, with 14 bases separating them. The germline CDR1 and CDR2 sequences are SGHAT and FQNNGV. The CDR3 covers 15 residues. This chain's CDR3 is CASSLAVDSQYEQYF. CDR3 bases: TGTGCCAGCAGCTTAGCTGTGGACTCACAATACGAGCAGTACTTC.

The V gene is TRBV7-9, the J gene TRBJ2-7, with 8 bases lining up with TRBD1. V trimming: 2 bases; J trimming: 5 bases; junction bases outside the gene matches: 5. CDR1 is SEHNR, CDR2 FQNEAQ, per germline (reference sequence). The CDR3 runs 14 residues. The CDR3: CASSLTQGENEQYF. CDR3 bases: TGTGCCAGCAGCTTAACACAGGGGGAAAACGAGCAGTACTTC.

CDR3 residues: CASSYGQVNTGELFF. CDR3 coding DNA: TGTGCCAGCAGTTACGGGCAGGTTAACACCGGGGAGCTGTTTTTT. V and J are TRBV6-6 and TRBJ2-2; D is undetermined. Germline-derived CDR1 and CDR2 are MNHNY and SVGAGI (reference sequence). V was clipped by 2 bases and J by 2 bases, with 9 bases between them. The CDR3 extends over 15 amino acids.

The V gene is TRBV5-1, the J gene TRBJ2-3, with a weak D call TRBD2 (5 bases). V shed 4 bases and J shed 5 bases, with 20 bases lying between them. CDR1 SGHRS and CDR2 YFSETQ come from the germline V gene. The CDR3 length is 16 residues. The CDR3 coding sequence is TGCGCCAGCAGCCCCCTCGGGCTAGCCTTCAGAGATACGCAGTATTTT. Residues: CASSPLGLAFRDTQYF.

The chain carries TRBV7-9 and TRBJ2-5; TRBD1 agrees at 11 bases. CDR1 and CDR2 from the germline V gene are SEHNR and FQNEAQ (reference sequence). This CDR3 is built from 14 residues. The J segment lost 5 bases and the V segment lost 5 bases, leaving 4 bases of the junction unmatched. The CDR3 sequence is CASSPGQGGETQYF. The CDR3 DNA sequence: TGTGCCAGCAGCCCGGGACAGGGGGGGGAGACCCAGTACTTC.

CDR3 coding DNA: TGTGCCAGCAGCTTAGGGACTAGCGGGATTTACAATGAGCAGTTCTTC. It is translated as CASSLGTSGIYNEQFF. The V call is TRBV7-3, the J call TRBJ2-1; 13 bases fit TRBD2. The germline V gene has CDR1 SGHTA and CDR2 FQGTGA. The junction had 2 bases not matched to a gene; V was cut back by 2 bases and J by 4 bases. The CDR3 runs to 16 residues.

The CDR3 region is CASSPTGGEDTQYF. CDR3 sequence (DNA): TGTGCCAGCAGCCCTACAGGGGGGGAGGATACGCAGTATTTT. The gene calls are TRBV7-2 and TRBJ2-3; D may be TRBD1 (8 bases). This CDR3 has 14 residues. Germline CDR1 SGHTA, CDR2 FQGNSA. V gave up 5 bases and J gave up 6 bases, with 15 bases separating them.

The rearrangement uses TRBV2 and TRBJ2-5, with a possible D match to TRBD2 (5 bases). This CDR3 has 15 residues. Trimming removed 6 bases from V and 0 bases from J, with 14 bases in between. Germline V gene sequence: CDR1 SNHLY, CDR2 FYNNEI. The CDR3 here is CASSVRTGYQETQYF. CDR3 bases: TGTGCCAGCAGCGTACGGACGGGGTACCAAGAGACCCAGTACTTC. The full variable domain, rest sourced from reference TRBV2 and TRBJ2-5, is EPEVTQTPSHQVTQMGQEVILRCVPISNHLYFYWYRQILGQKVEFLVSFYNNEISEKSEIFDDQFSVERPDGSNFTLKIRSTKLEDSAMYFCASSVRTGYQETQYFGPGTRLLVL.